A single sample gave rise to the 21 T cell receptor beta chains below, sequenced in a study of blood T cell repertoires in COVID-19. Method: immunoSEQ multiplex PCR; TCRdb's copy keeps in-frame clones and lacks some. The repertoire includes some 21,000 clones, 80% to 90% of them detected once, and about 19% sits in the top ten. The sample consisted of peripheral blood. These receptors came from a man in his sixties or seventies with active COVID-19.

This chain uses TRBV2 with TRBJ1-1; D remains unclear. From germline, CDR1 is SNHLY and CDR2 FYNNEI. This CDR3 has 12 amino acids. Trimming shortened V by 6 bases and J by 3 bases, and 8 bases separated the two germline ends. The CDR3 here is CASSLPYTEAFF. CDR3 sequence (DNA): TGTGCCAGCAGCCTCCCCTACACTGAAGCTTTCTTT.

In its sample, this clone was seen a few times. The chain couples TRBV10-3 to TRBJ2-7; 8 bases match TRBD1. V trimming: 0 bases; J trimming: 7 bases; junction bases outside the gene matches: 11. The CDR3 length is 16 residues. Per the germline V gene, CDR1 is ENHRY and CDR2 is SYGVKD. Here the CDR3 reads CAISESVQGANMEQYF. CDR3 sequence (DNA): TGTGCCATCAGTGAGTCAGTCCAGGGGGCCAACATGGAGCAGTACTTC.

The rearrangement joins TRBV1 to TRBJ2-5; the table's D call of TRBD2 was not tested on the DNA. TRBV1 is a documented pseudogene. The CDR3 runs 15 residues. CDR3: CTSSQTSGTQETQYF. Here the CDR3 DNA reads TGCACCAGCAGCCAAACTAGCGGGACCCAAGAGACCCAGTACTTC.

This clone appeared a few times. The chain couples TRBV5-4 to TRBJ2-7, with D perhaps TRBD2 (5 bases). Germline CDR1 is SGHNT and CDR2 is YYREEE (reference sequence). The ends were cut back, 5 bases at V and 6 bases at J, with 12 bases in the middle. The CDR3 covers 12 residues. CDR3 residues: CASSSQRSEQYF. DNA of the CDR3: TGTGCCAGCAGTTCTCAGCGGAGCGAGCAGTACTTC.

The chain carries TRBV19 and TRBJ1-2, with D possibly TRBD1 on 6 matching bases. This CDR3 is 15 amino acids long. Germline V gene data show CDR1 as LNHDA and CDR2 as SQIVND (reference sequence). The V end was cut by 4 bases, the J end by 6 bases, with 18 bases between. The CDR3 sequence: CASSTFTGSLDGYTF. CDR3 nucleotide sequence: TGTGCCAGTAGTACCTTTACAGGGAGTCTCGATGGCTACACCTTC.

The gene calls are TRBV5-1 and TRBJ2-2; tentatively, D is TRBD2 (5 bases). From germline, CDR1 is SGHRS and CDR2 YFSETQ. The CDR3 totals 13 residues. Trimming shortened V by 5 bases and J by 2 bases, and 7 bases separated the two germline ends. CDR3 sequence (DNA): TGCGCCAGCAGTGGAGGTAACACCGGGGAGCTGTTTTTT. This encodes CASSGGNTGELFF.

The chain is built from TRBV4-1 and TRBJ2-3, with 13 bases aligning to TRBD2. The CDR3 loop spans 16 amino acids. Germline V lookup: CDR1 MGHRA, CDR2 YSYEKL. Trimming removed 4 bases from V and 11 bases from J; junction bases left unmatched: 12. The CDR3 DNA is TGCGCCAGCAGCCGATTAGAGGTCACTAGCGGGGGGGTGCAGTATTTT. Protein product: CASSRLEVTSGGVQYF.

This chain uses TRBV25-1 with TRBJ1-1; TRBD1 matches 7 bases. The germline gives CDR1 MGHDK, CDR2 SYGVNS. J lost 10 bases, V lost 6 bases, and 17 bases had no gene match. The CDR3 covers 15 residues. The DNA of the CDR3 is TGTGCCAGCAGCGACACCTTACAGGGGTCGAGAGGAGCTTTCTTT. Its translation is CASSDTLQGSRGAFF.

This chain uses TRBV6-5 with TRBJ1-2, with 9 bases lining up with TRBD1. Germline V gives CDR1 MNHEY, CDR2 SVGAGI. The CDR3 runs to 12 residues. J lost 2 bases, V lost 8 bases, and 0 bases had no gene match. The CDR3 DNA reads as TGTGCCAGCGGGACAGGGAACTATGGCTACACCTTC. Translation gives CASGTGNYGYTF.

This chain links TRBV2 with TRBJ2-1; 13 bases agree with TRBD2. The germline CDR1 and CDR2 sequences are SNHLY and FYNNEI. J gave up 9 bases and V 6 bases, and 8 bases lay outside the gene matches. The CDR3 totals 15 residues. DNA of the CDR3: TGTGCCAGCAGCGGAGGACTAGCGGGAGAGGCTGAGCAGTTCTTC. This translates into CASSGGLAGEAEQFF.

The chain combines TRBV5-1 with TRBJ2-7; possible D gene TRBD1, 5 bases. Germline V gene lookup returns CDR1 SGHRS and CDR2 YFSETQ. This CDR3 region has 15 residues. Trimming stripped 0 bases from V and 2 bases from J, with 12 bases between. Here the CDR3 reads CASSLAVQGTYEQYF. CDR3 nucleotide sequence: TGCGCCAGCAGCTTGGCCGTGCAGGGAACCTACGAGCAGTACTTC.

The chain joins TRBV19 to TRBJ2-7, with TRBD2 matching over 9 bases. The CDR3 totals 14 residues. Germline CDR1 LNHDA, CDR2 SQIVND (reference sequence). J lost 0 bases, V lost 4 bases, and 1 base had no gene match. CDR3 bases: TGTGCCAGTAGTACTAGCGGGAACTCCTACGAGCAGTACTTC. Its translation is CASSTSGNSYEQYF.

The chain links TRBV2 to TRBJ1-2; D not resolved. Germline loops: CDR1 SNHLY, CDR2 FYNNEI. The length of the CDR3 is 15 residues. V lost 4 bases, J lost 4 bases, and 16 bases lay in between. The CDR3 is CASSVFTDTLYGYTF. The CDR3 nucleotides read TGTGCCAGCAGTGTTTTCACCGACACCCTCTATGGCTACACCTTC.

The rearrangement uses TRBV10-3 and TRBJ1-3; 11 bases match TRBD1. Germline V lookup: CDR1 ENHRY, CDR2 SYGVKD. The CDR3 covers 16 residues. The trim removed 6 bases at V and 2 bases at J, leaving 6 bases unmatched. The CDR3 DNA reads TGTGCCATCAGGGGTGGACAGGGGGCTACTGGAAACACCATATATTTT. Its protein is CAIRGGQGATGNTIYF.

V is TRBV30 and J is TRBJ1-4; TRBD1 is a possible D gene (6 bases). Germline CDR1 reads GTSNPN; CDR2 reads SVGIG (reference sequence). V was shortened by 1 base and J by 4 bases, with 19 bases between the two germline ends. The CDR3 loop spans 17 amino acids. CDR3 amino acids: CAWSGSGAATINEKLFF. Written as DNA, the CDR3 is TGTGCCTGGAGTGGGTCAGGGGCAGCTACAATTAATGAAAAACTGTTTTTT.

The J gene is TRBJ2-7, the V gene TRBV10-2; D ambiguous. This CDR3 comprises 11 residues. Deletions cut 0 bases from V and 7 bases from J, with 4 bases between. Per the germline V gene, CDR1 is WSHSY and CDR2 is SAAADI. CDR3: CASSESREQYF. The CDR3 DNA sequence: TGCGCCAGCAGTGAGTCACGGGAGCAGTACTTC.

The rearrangement links TRBV2 to TRBJ1-1; 7 bases match TRBD1. Germline trimming cut 4 bases from V and 1 base from J; bases unmatched to any gene: 6. Per the germline V gene, CDR1 is SNHLY and CDR2 is FYNNEI. This CDR3 is built from 15 residues. CDR3: CASSGATGANTEAFF. CDR3 bases: TGTGCCAGCAGTGGAGCCACAGGGGCGAACACTGAAGCTTTCTTT. Looking up the rest from reference TRBV2 and TRBJ1-1 gives the full variable domain: EPEVTQTPSHQVTQMGQEVILRCVPISNHLYFYWYRQILGQKVEFLVSFYNNEISEKSEIFDDQFSVERPDGSNFTLKIRSTKLEDSAMYFCASSGATGANTEAFFGQGTRLTVV.

This clone was recorded only once. V is TRBV18 and J is TRBJ2-2; D gene ambiguous. The ends were cut back, 3 bases at V and 0 bases at J, with 11 bases in the middle. Germline V gives CDR1 KGHSH, CDR2 LQKENI. The CDR3 is 16 amino acids. CDR3 sequence reads: CASSPSPVANTGELFF. Written as DNA, the CDR3 is TGTGCCAGCTCACCCTCACCGGTAGCGAACACCGGGGAGCTGTTTTTT. Complete variable domain (other parts from reference TRBV18 and TRBJ2-2): NAGVMQNPRHLVRRRGQEARLRCSPMKGHSHVYWYRQLPEEGLKFMVYLQKENIIDESGMPKERFSAEFPKEGPSILRIQQVVRGDSAAYFCASSPSPVANTGELFFGEGSRLTVL.

V and J are TRBV10-1 and TRBJ2-5, with 8 bases identical to TRBD1. The CDR3 contains 14 residues. V gave up 3 bases and J gave up 2 bases; unmatched junction bases: 2. In germline, CDR1 is WNHNN, CDR2 SYGVQD (reference sequence). CDR3 region: CASSDRTGQETQYF. The CDR3 nucleotides are TGCGCCAGCAGTGATAGGACAGGGCAAGAGACCCAGTACTTC.

The genes are TRBV3-1 (or the pseudogene TRBV3-2) and TRBJ2-1, with D possibly matching TRBD2 (6 bases). The CDR3 has 16 residues. Trimming removed 6 bases from V and 0 bases from J, with 15 bases in between. Germline V gene lookup returns CDR1 LGHDT and CDR2 YNNKEL (reference sequence). CDR3 in amino acids: CASSPELAVSYNEQFF. The CDR3 bases are TGTGCCAGCAGTCCCGAGTTAGCGGTCTCCTACAATGAGCAGTTCTTC.

V gene TRBV21-1 combines with J gene TRBJ2-7; the listed D gene, TRBD2, was not tested against the DNA. TRBV21-1 is labeled a pseudogene. The length of the CDR3 is 16 residues. The CDR3 DNA is TGTGCCAGCAGAACTAGCGGGGCCAAAAGCTCCTACGAGCAGTACTTC. Protein product: CASRTSGAKSSYEQYF.